The 25 T cell receptor beta chains listed next were all sequenced from one sample in a study of shared clonotypes between healthy human individuals. Generated by immunoSEQ multiplex PCR, the TCRdb table keeps only in-frame clones and is missing some. The repertoire holds about 590,000 clones, with just under 97% as singletons. The naive CD8 population came from CD45RO-negative cells selected for CCR7, without terminally differentiated effector memory CD45RA+ cells. Sequencing was carried out using naive CD8+ T cells sorted from blood. These receptors were taken from a woman in her 30s in good health.

V is TRBV14 and J is TRBJ2-2, with 7 bases matching TRBD2. Germline V lookup: CDR1 SGHDN, CDR2 FVKESK. The CDR3 spans 15 residues. The V and J ends lost 1 base and 5 bases, in that order; junction bases with no gene match: 4. CDR3 amino acids: CASSQVAGVTGELFF. The DNA for the CDR3 is TGTGCCAGCAGCCAAGTTGCGGGGGTTACCGGGGAGCTGTTTTTT.

V is TRBV4-1 and J is TRBJ1-4; TRBD1 matches at 11 bases. The CDR3 has 15 residues. Germline V gene sequence: CDR1 MGHRA, CDR2 YSYEKL. V lost 1 base, J lost 6 bases, and 1 base stayed unmatched. CDR3 bases: TGCGCCAGCAGCCAAGGGGGACAGGGGGATGAAAAACTGTTTTTT. Translated, it gives CASSQGGQGDEKLFF.

The genes are TRBV27 and TRBJ2-3; D possibly uses TRBD1 or TRBD2 (5 bases each). The CDR3 contains 16 residues. Germline-derived CDR1 and CDR2 are MNHEY and SMNVEV (reference sequence). Trimming removed 4 bases at V and 6 bases at J, with 20 bases between. This CDR3 reads CASSWGSALEGDTQYF. The CDR3 bases are TGTGCCAGCAGTTGGGGTAGCGCCCTCGAGGGGGATACGCAGTATTTT.

The rearrangement links TRBV6-5 to TRBJ1-1; unclear D gene. Germline loops: CDR1 MNHEY, CDR2 SVGAGI. CDR3 size: 14 residues. The ends were cut back, 8 bases at V and 4 bases at J, with 17 bases in the middle. In DNA, the CDR3 is TGTGCCAGCCACAAAACCGCGGGGATCACTGAAGCTTTCTTT. Its protein product is CASHKTAGITEAFF.

The gene calls are TRBV28 and TRBJ2-3; 8 bases are a match to TRBD2. The CDR3 sequence is 18 residues long. The J segment lost 4 bases and the V segment lost 4 bases, leaving 16 bases of the junction unmatched. Germline V lookup: CDR1 MDHEN, CDR2 SYDVKM. CDR3 in amino acids: CASSSPPLPGLVPDTQYF. CDR3 nucleotides: TGTGCCAGCAGTTCCCCCCCGCTACCGGGACTAGTGCCAGATACGCAGTATTTT.

The DNA for the CDR3 is TGTGCCAGCAGCTTGTACACAGAGATATACGAGCAGTACTTC. This encodes CASSLYTEIYEQYF. This chain connects TRBV5-6 to TRBJ2-7; D gene uncertain. Germline lookup yields CDR1 SGHDT and CDR2 YYEEEE. The CDR3 runs to 14 residues. The germline V and J ends were trimmed by 1 base and 4 bases, with 12 bases remaining between them. The full variable domain, rest sourced from reference TRBV5-6 and TRBJ2-7, is DAGVTQSPTHLIKTRGQQVTLRCSPKSGHDTVSWYQQALGQGPQFIFQYYEEEERQRGNFPDRFSGHQFPNYSSELNVNALLLGDSALYLCASSLYTEIYEQYFGPGTRLTVT.

This clone was observed a single time. Different DNA sequences within this sample yield the same CDR3. The gene calls are TRBV6-5 and TRBJ2-7, with no clear D. The CDR3 has 13 residues. The germline CDR1 and CDR2 sequences are MNHEY and SVGAGI. V was shortened by 5 bases and J by 1 base, with 9 bases between the two germline ends. The CDR3 DNA reads TGTGCCAGCAGTGAAGGGTCATCCTACGAGCAGTACTTC. It specifies CASSEGSSYEQYF.

In this sample, this clone turned up once. The gene calls are TRBV28 and TRBJ1-1; no clear D gene. V lost 6 bases, J lost 5 bases, and 19 bases lay in between. Germline V lookup: CDR1 MDHEN, CDR2 SYDVKM. The CDR3 is 15 residues long. The CDR3 coding sequence is TGTGCCAGCAGGGAACCCACCTCAAGGTGGACTGAAGCTTTCTTT. Amino acids: CASREPTSRWTEAFF.

Of note for this clone: Other DNA variants within this sample encode the same CDR3. This chain joins TRBV20-1 and TRBJ2-1; D not resolved. CDR3 length: 11 amino acids. The ends were cut back, 3 bases at V and 9 bases at J, with 9 bases in the middle. Germline assignment: CDR1 DFQATT and CDR2 SNEGSKA (reference sequence). The CDR3 sequence: CSARVVSEQFF. CDR3 in DNA: TGCAGTGCTAGGGTAGTTAGTGAGCAGTTCTTC.

The chain carries TRBV11-2 and TRBJ1-1; no clear D gene. Germline V CDR1 and CDR2: SGHAT, FQNNGV. The CDR3 covers 11 residues. The germline V and J ends were trimmed by 1 base and 8 bases, with 5 bases remaining between them. CDR3 DNA: TGTGCCAGCAGCTTAGGCAGGGAAGCTTTCTTT. It is translated as CASSLGREAFF. Combining the CDR3 with reference TRBV11-2 and TRBJ1-1 gives the whole variable domain EAGVAQSPRYKIIEKRQSVAFWCNPISGHATLYWYQQILGQGPKLLIQFQNNGVVDDSQLPKDRFSAERLKGVDSTLKIQPAKLEDSAVYLCASSLGREAFFGQGTRLTVV.

This sequence joins TRBV4-1 and TRBJ2-7, with a weak D call TRBD2 (6 bases). Between the trimmed V and J ends, which lost 0 bases and 2 bases, there was a span of 14 bases. From germline, CDR1 is MGHRA and CDR2 YSYEKL. CDR3 length equals 16 residues. For the CDR3, the DNA is TGCGCCAGCAGCCAAGAGGCCGGCGGGGCCACCTACGAGCAGTACTTC. Translation: CASSQEAGGATYEQYF.

The chain joins TRBV29-1 to TRBJ2-5; TRBD2 agrees at 8 bases. Germline CDR1 SQVTM, CDR2 ANQGSEA. The CDR3 runs to 15 residues. J lost 5 bases, V lost 1 base, and 9 bases had no gene match. The CDR3 bases are TGCAGCGTTGAAGCCTTCGGGAGGGCCCCGGAGACCCAGTACTTC. This sequence encodes CSVEAFGRAPETQYF.

The chain joins TRBV6-1 to TRBJ2-7; 7 bases are shared with TRBD1. V lost 1 base to trimming and J lost 4 bases; unmatched junction nucleotides: 7. This CDR3 is 15 amino acids long. Germline CDR1 is MNHNS and CDR2 is SASEGT. DNA for the CDR3: TGTGCCAGCAGTGAAGGCATCGGGACAGAGTACGAGCAGTACTTC. As protein: CASSEGIGTEYEQYF.

The genes are TRBV7-6 and TRBJ1-5, with a tentative D call TRBD1 (5 bases). The germline V gene encodes CDR1 SGHVS and CDR2 FNYEAQ. Trimming shortened V by 3 bases and J by 2 bases, and 11 bases separated the two germline ends. The CDR3 covers 15 residues. CDR3 sequence (DNA): TGTGCCAGCAGCTTGTGGGGGGAAGGCAATCAGCCCCAGCATTTT. Translated: CASSLWGEGNQPQHF.

The chain couples TRBV6-1 to TRBJ2-7; TRBD2 matches 8 bases. Per germline, CDR1 MNHNS and CDR2 SASEGT. Trimming cost V 5 bases and J 4 bases; bases outside gene matches: 1. The CDR3 contains 12 residues. CDR3 sequence: CASSPGGYEQYF. The CDR3 nucleotides read TGTGCCAGCAGTCCGGGGGGGTACGAGCAGTACTTC.

J is TRBJ2-7 and V is TRBV7-6; D call uncertain. Trimming left V 1 base short and J 2 bases short, with 9 bases between. CDR1 is SGHVS, CDR2 FNYEAQ, per germline. The CDR3 runs to 14 residues. CDR3 loop: CASSLGSLPYEQYF. CDR3 DNA sequence: TGTGCCAGCAGCTTAGGTTCATTGCCCTACGAGCAGTACTTC.

The chain uses TRBV27 and TRBJ2-1, with a possible D match to TRBD2 (7 bases). Germline CDR1 is MNHEY and CDR2 is SMNVEV (reference sequence). The CDR3 spans 12 residues. V was pared by 8 bases and J by 10 bases, with 15 bases between. The CDR3 loop reads CASALGGGEQFF. The CDR3 DNA reads TGTGCCAGCGCCCTAGGGGGGGGCGAGCAGTTCTTC.

The chain joins TRBV28 to TRBJ2-7; no firm D call. The V end lost 2 bases, the J end lost 0 bases, and 8 bases lay between the germline ends. The CDR3 is 14 amino acids. Germline V lookup: CDR1 MDHEN, CDR2 SYDVKM. Here the CDR3 reads CASSLQVLSYEQYF. CDR3 DNA: TGTGCCAGCAGTTTACAGGTCCTCTCCTACGAGCAGTACTTC.

The chain is built from TRBV15 and TRBJ2-1; D is unresolved. Trimming left V 0 bases short and J 7 bases short, with 1 base between. This CDR3 spans 11 amino acids. Germline CDR1 and CDR2: LNHNV and YYDKDF (reference sequence). The CDR3, as DNA: TGTGCCACCAGCAGAGAGAATGAGCAGTTCTTC. It translates to CATSRENEQFF.

V gene TRBV11-2 combines with J gene TRBJ1-2; perhaps TRBD1 as D (6 bases). CDR1 and CDR2 (germline): SGHAT, FQNNGV. Trimming shortened V by 4 bases and J by 2 bases, and 14 bases separated the two germline ends. The CDR3 totals 15 residues. The CDR3 loop reads CASSSYSGENYGYTF. CDR3 nucleotides: TGTGCCAGCAGCTCATACTCAGGGGAGAACTATGGCTACACCTTC.

The chain links TRBV7-9 to TRBJ2-3, with TRBD2 matching over 11 bases. CDR3 length equals 18 residues. Looked up from germline, CDR1 is SEHNR and CDR2 is FQNEAQ (reference sequence). The V gene end was trimmed by 5 bases and the J gene end by 1 base; junction bases not matched to a gene: 11. CDR3 sequence reads: CASSPAGGSGRGTDTQYF. As DNA, the CDR3 is TGTGCCAGCAGCCCCGCTGGGGGTAGCGGGAGGGGCACAGATACGCAGTATTTT.

The chain is built from TRBV7-9 and TRBJ2-5; D gene unclear. The DNA end lines up better with TRBJ2-7; the J call may be wrong. Germline V gives CDR1 SEHNR, CDR2 FQNEAQ (reference sequence). CDR3 length: 12 amino acids. CDR3 coding DNA: TGTGCCAGCAGCTTACTGGGAAACGAGCAGTACTTC. Protein sequence: CASSLLGNEQYF.

This rearrangement joins TRBV4-1 to TRBJ2-7, with 8 bases identical to TRBD2. V was pared by 3 bases and J by 4 bases, with 8 bases of the junction left unmatched. CDR1 is MGHRA, CDR2 YSYEKL, per germline. The CDR3 has 15 residues. The CDR3 DNA reads as TGCGCCAGCAGCCACAAGAGTAGCGGGGATTACGAGCAGTACTTC. It specifies CASSHKSSGDYEQYF.

J is TRBJ2-5 and V is TRBV7-9; D may correspond to TRBD1 or TRBD2 (5 bases each). Germline loops: CDR1 SEHNR, CDR2 FQNEAQ (reference sequence). The CDR3 sequence is 19 residues long. V was pared by 5 bases and J by 5 bases, with 30 bases between. The DNA of the CDR3 is TGTGCCAGCAGCCTTCGGACATCGGGGCAGGGTTATGGGTTCGAGACCCAGTACTTC. This encodes CASSLRTSGQGYGFETQYF.

The chain carries TRBV29-1 and TRBJ1-2; possible D gene TRBD1, 5 bases. Trimming took off 4 bases at V and 1 base at J, with 13 bases between the two ends. Germline V gene sequence: CDR1 SQVTM, CDR2 ANQGSEA. The CDR3 is 14 amino acids. CDR3 loop: CSVGWDGNNYGYTF. The CDR3 coding sequence is TGCAGCGTTGGCTGGGACGGAAATAACTATGGCTACACCTTC. Full variable domain (remainder filled in from reference TRBV29-1 and TRBJ1-2): SAVISQKPSRDICQRGTSLTIQCQVDSQVTMMFWYRQQPGQSLTLIATANQGSEATYESGFVIDKFPISRPNLTFSTLTVSNMSPEDSSIYLCSVGWDGNNYGYTFGSGTRLTVV.